This T cell receptor beta chain was captured by sequencing in a study of cytomegalovirus exposure and HLA in healthy donors. At the level of the study: Most genotyped donors, roughly 83% of about 400, had Caucasian-associated genetic ancestry.

Overall study results and limits: In vitro work confirmed that a few CMV-associated chains recognize CMV antigens. Most of the TCR beta V segments (in an earlier analysis) were productive either about 87% or about 30% of the time. A further, later analysis showed that HLA-associated TCR beta chains (compared with equally common others) were more clonally expanded.

In the PCR, 60 Vbeta and 13 Jbeta primers were used. Libraries were prepared by immunoSEQ multiplex PCR; TCRdb keeps only in-frame clonotypes and omits some of them. Its table lists around 160,000 clones. Per germline, CDR1 SGDLS and CDR2 YYNGEE. Trimming cost V 6 bases and J 4 bases; bases outside gene matches: 10. The CDR3 spans 15 residues. For this clone: What it binds is unknown.

The chain has TRBV9 and TRBJ1-2; the match to TRBD1 covers 9 bases. This clonotype was obtained from a woman between 50 and 59 years old in good health and CMV-seronegative. Input material: PBMCs. CDR3 loop: CASTAPGQGPYGYTF. As DNA, the CDR3 is TGTGCCAGCACCGCCCCGGGACAGGGACCCTATGGCTACACCTTC. The variable domain in full, with the rest retrieved from reference TRBV9 and TRBJ1-2, is DSGVTQTPKHLITATGQRVTLRCSPRSGDLSVYWYQQSLDQGLQFLIQYYNGEERAKGNILERFSAQQFPDLHSELNLSSLELGDSALYFCASTAPGQGPYGYTFGSGTRLTVV.